This TCR beta chain comes out of a study of cytomegalovirus exposure and HLA in healthy donors. The PCR was carried out with 60 Vbeta primers and 13 Jbeta primers. The data were produced by immunoSEQ multiplex PCR, yet TCRdb's version contains in-frame clones alone and is incomplete. Here the sample spans over 110,000 clones, roughly 83% being singletons. Germline V gene data show CDR1 as GTSNPN and CDR2 as SVGIG (reference sequence). This CDR3 has 12 amino acids. Trimming left V 2 bases short and J 9 bases short, with 13 bases between. Sample: PBMCs. The J gene is TRBJ1-1, the V gene TRBV30, with D possibly being TRBD1 (5 bases). The clonotype was recovered from a female donor in good health and CMV-seronegative. This CDR3 reads CAWSPREAQAFF. DNA of the CDR3: TGTGCCTGGAGTCCCAGGGAGGCCCAAGCTTTCTTT.